What follows are 6 T cell receptor beta chains derived from one specimen sequenced in a study of PD-1 blockade in mismatch repair-deficient tumors. Sequenced by immunoSEQ multiplex PCR; TCRdb stores in-frame clones only, minus some. The sample shows roughly 84,000 clones, over 70% of them seen only once. This sample comprised peripheral blood, obtained 12 weeks after starting pembrolizumab. The source is an adult with mismatch repair-deficient cancer.

The rearrangement links TRBV7-2 to TRBJ2-1; TRBD2 agrees at 11 bases. Losses at the gene ends were 3 bases for V and 4 bases for J; bases not matched to a gene: 2. CDR3 size: 15 residues. CDR1 and CDR2 from the germline V gene are SGHTA and FQGNSA. The CDR3 loop reads CASSFGTSGYNEQFF. The CDR3 DNA follows: TGTGCCAGCAGCTTCGGGACTAGCGGATACAATGAGCAGTTCTTC.

The rearrangement joins TRBV5-6 to TRBJ1-1, with D hard to call. V lost 0 bases, J lost 1 base, and 7 bases lay in between. Looked up from germline, CDR1 is SGHDT and CDR2 is YYEEEE. This CDR3 has 14 residues. The CDR3, as DNA: TGTGCCAGCAGCTTGGTGTCTTCGAACACTGAAGCTTTCTTT. Amino acids: CASSLVSSNTEAFF.

Points on this clone: Within the sample, other DNA sequences also encode this same CDR3. The V call is TRBV7-9, the J call TRBJ1-2; tentative D call: TRBD1 (5 bases). Per germline, CDR1 SEHNR and CDR2 FQNEAQ (reference sequence). V was shortened by 3 bases and J by 4 bases, with 12 bases between the two germline ends. The CDR3 contains 14 residues. CDR3 nucleotides: TGTGCCAGCAGCTTGGGGCAGGACGCCTATGGCTACACCTTC. Protein sequence: CASSLGQDAYGYTF.

The rearrangement uses TRBV6-1 and TRBJ1-5, with D possibly matching TRBD1 (5 bases). Germline V gene sequence: CDR1 MNHNS, CDR2 SASEGT. The V gene lost 5 bases and the J gene lost 3 bases, with 14 bases spanning the gap. CDR3 length equals 15 residues. CDR3 loop: CASSPRETINQPQHF. In nucleotides, the CDR3 is TGTGCCAGCAGTCCCAGGGAAACTATCAATCAGCCCCAGCATTTT.

The V gene is TRBV2, the J gene TRBJ1-2; D might be TRBD1 (5 bases). The CDR3 extends over 14 amino acids. The V end lost 5 bases, the J end lost 7 bases, and 17 bases lay between the germline ends. Germline V gene data show CDR1 as SNHLY and CDR2 as FYNNEI. CDR3 protein: CASSRNGGSRGYTF. The CDR3, as DNA: TGTGCCAGCAGTAGAAATGGGGGATCTCGTGGCTACACCTTC.

CDR3 sequence: CASSYSSSYEQYF. CDR3 DNA sequence: TGTGCCAGCAGTTACTCCAGTTCCTACGAGCAGTACTTC. J is TRBJ2-7 and V is TRBV6-5, with D unresolved. The CDR3 totals 13 residues. V was shortened by 0 bases and J by 1 base, with 4 bases between the two germline ends. The germline CDR1 and CDR2 sequences are MNHEY and SVGAGI.